One and the same sample provided the 10 T cell receptor beta chains below, sequenced in a study of T cell changes during pregnancy in multiple sclerosis. Assay used: immunoSEQ multiplex PCR; TCRdb lists only in-frame clones, some missing. Of approximately 66,000 clones in the sample, about 91% were seen once. The sample in question was CD8+ T cells from peripheral blood mononuclear cells, obtained before pregnancy. Receptors were obtained from a female donor with multiple sclerosis, enrolled in a pregnancy study.

The J gene is TRBJ2-7, the V gene TRBV29-1; a weak D match, TRBD1 (5 bases). Germline-derived CDR1 and CDR2 are SQVTM and ANQGSEA. This CDR3 comprises 12 residues. Trimming shortened V by 6 bases and J by 0 bases, and 9 bases separated the two germline ends. The CDR3 sequence: CSVQESSYEQYF. CDR3 nucleotides: TGCAGCGTACAGGAGAGCTCCTACGAGCAGTACTTC.

The V call is TRBV7-8, the J call TRBJ1-5, with D possibly matching TRBD1 (6 bases). Per germline, CDR1 SGHVS and CDR2 FQNEAQ. CDR3 size: 18 residues. Trimming shortened V by 3 bases and J by 4 bases, and 22 bases separated the two germline ends. The CDR3 DNA sequence: TGTGCCAGCAGCTTCCCTCTGACAGGTGGGGCGGCAAATCAGCCCCAGCATTTT. This codes for CASSFPLTGGAANQPQHF.

V usage is TRBV7-3 and J usage is TRBJ1-1; no clear D gene. Germline V gene data show CDR1 as SGHTA and CDR2 as FQGTGA. Between the trimmed V and J ends, which lost 1 base and 0 bases, there was a span of 9 bases. CDR3 length: 15 amino acids. The DNA of the CDR3 is TGTGCCAGCAGCTTAAATAGCGGTATGAACACTGAAGCTTTCTTT. This encodes CASSLNSGMNTEAFF.

The rearrangement links TRBV30 to TRBJ1-2; D call uncertain. The germline CDR1 and CDR2 sequences are GTSNPN and SVGIG (reference sequence). This CDR3 contains 19 residues. The CDR3 coding sequence is TGTGCTTCAATACTCCAATCGCGTTCAAAGAAAAAAGCTAACTATGGCTACACCTTC. Translated, it gives CASILQSRSKKKANYGYTF.

The chain recombines TRBV9 with TRBJ2-3; weak D call: TRBD1 (5 bases). The CDR3 sequence is 17 residues long. Germline CDR1 is SGDLS and CDR2 is YYNGEE. The germline V and J ends were trimmed by 3 bases and 4 bases, with 21 bases remaining between them. CDR3 sequence reads: CASSEGLLLADADTQYF. Here the CDR3 DNA reads TGTGCCAGCAGCGAGGGGCTTCTGTTGGCAGATGCAGATACGCAGTATTTT.

The chain employs TRBV6-1 and TRBJ2-7; a weak D match, TRBD2 (7 bases). The CDR3 totals 13 residues. The V gene lost 5 bases and the J gene lost 7 bases, with 15 bases spanning the gap. The germline V gene has CDR1 MNHNS and CDR2 SASEGT. The CDR3 here is CASSLGAGEEQYF. CDR3 in DNA: TGTGCCAGCAGTCTGGGGGCGGGGGAAGAGCAGTACTTC.

This chain connects TRBV9 to TRBJ1-2; 9 bases line up with TRBD1. The CDR3 runs to 15 residues. V was clipped by 5 bases and J by 4 bases; unmatched bases: 9. CDR1 and CDR2 from the germline V gene are SGDLS and YYNGEE. The CDR3 nucleotides read TGTGCCAGCAGTGTGGGGGACAGGGAGACCTATGGCTACACCTTC. It encodes CASSVGDRETYGYTF.

This sequence joins TRBV13 and TRBJ2-3; the match to TRBD2 covers 12 bases. The germline CDR1 and CDR2 sequences are PRHDT and FYEKMQ (reference sequence). V dropped 4 bases and J dropped 3; count of bases not matched to a gene: 5. The CDR3 spans 16 residues. Written as DNA, the CDR3 is TGTGCCAGCAGCTACCCTAGCGGGGGGGCAACAGATACGCAGTATTTT. Amino acids: CASSYPSGGATDTQYF.

This chain joins TRBV29-1 and TRBJ2-1; no definite D call. Looked up from germline, CDR1 is SQVTM and CDR2 is ANQGSEA. The CDR3 has 12 residues. Trimming took 4 bases from V and 9 from J, leaving 13 bases between them. Written as DNA, the CDR3 is TGCAGCGTTGGGTTAGCTGCTGGTGAGCAGTTCTTC. It is translated as CSVGLAAGEQFF.

V usage is TRBV15 and J usage is TRBJ1-4, with 7 bases matching TRBD1. Germline CDR1 LNHNV, CDR2 YYDKDF (reference sequence). V lost 0 bases to trimming and J lost 7 bases; unmatched junction nucleotides: 2. The CDR3 length is 14 residues. The CDR3 protein is CATSRDRGSEKLFF. In nucleotides, the CDR3 is TGTGCCACCAGCAGAGACAGGGGGAGTGAAAAACTGTTTTTT.